One TCR beta chain is described in this entry. This specimen belongs to a study of patients and donors after allogeneic stem cell transplantation. V gave up 2 bases and J gave up 5 bases, with 13 bases separating them. The V gene's germline CDR1 is MNHEY and CDR2 SMNVEV (reference sequence). CDR3 length: 14 residues. TCRdb re-analysed the RT-PCR reads in MiXCR, keeping a single row per CDR3 protein. The profile covers over 150,000 distinct CDR3 sequences, with around 41% appearing a single time and 33% taken by the ten largest. The chain is built from TRBV27 and TRBJ2-7; D gene ambiguous. This sequence originates from a human donor who was either an allogeneic HSCT recipient or a stem cell or donor lymphocyte infusion donor (not recorded which). It is not recorded whose cells these are; they may come from a transplant donor. What was sequenced was blood, either unsorted or a sorted T cell fraction (not recorded which). The CDR3 reads CASSLSRARDEQYF. CDR3 sequence (DNA): TGTGCCAGCAGTTTAAGTAGGGCAAGGGACGAGCAGTACTTC.